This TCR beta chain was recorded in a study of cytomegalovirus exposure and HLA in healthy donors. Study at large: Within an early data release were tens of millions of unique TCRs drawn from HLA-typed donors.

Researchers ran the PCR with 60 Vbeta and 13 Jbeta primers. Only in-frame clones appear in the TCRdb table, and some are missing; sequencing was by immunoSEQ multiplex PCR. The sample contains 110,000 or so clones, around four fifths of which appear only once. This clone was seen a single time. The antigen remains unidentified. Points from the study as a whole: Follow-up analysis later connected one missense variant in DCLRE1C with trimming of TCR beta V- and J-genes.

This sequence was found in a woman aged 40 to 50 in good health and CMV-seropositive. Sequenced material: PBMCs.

CDR3 in amino acids: CASSLARTTQRGDTQYF. The CDR3 DNA reads as TGTGCCAGCAGCTTAGCACGGACAACCCAAAGGGGGGATACGCAGTATTTT. The V call is TRBV7-3, the J call TRBJ2-3, with D possibly TRBD1 on 6 matching bases. The CDR3 sequence is 17 residues long. Germline-derived CDR1 and CDR2 are SGHTA and FQGTGA. V lost 2 bases to trimming and J lost 6 bases, with 21 bases between them.